This T cell receptor beta chain was recorded in a study of immune cell composition in non-small cell lung cancer. Study results and limitations: About 75% of squamous and around a third of adenocarcinoma cases had tumour-associated clones >0.5%.

Notes on this clone: Antigen: not known.

Normal lung was taken at the farthest possible site, at least 3 cm from tumour. Frozen unsorted single-cell suspensions supplied the genomic DNA. Clones were read by immunoSEQ multiplex PCR, and TCRdb kept only the in-frame ones, dropping some. This sample has 4,500 to 5,000 clones, with 65% to 75% found just once. Per germline, CDR1 SNHLY and CDR2 FYNNEI. V was clipped by 5 bases and J by 8 bases; unmatched bases: 13. This CDR3 spans 16 amino acids. This TCR was recovered from a human donor with non-small cell lung cancer. The specimen was non-adjacent lung tissue. This chain uses TRBV2 with TRBJ2-1; TRBD2 matches 9 bases. In nucleotides, the CDR3 is TGTGCCAGCAGTCCTACCCCCAGCGGGGGGCCCGATGAGCAGTTCTTC. Its protein is CASSPTPSGGPDEQFF.